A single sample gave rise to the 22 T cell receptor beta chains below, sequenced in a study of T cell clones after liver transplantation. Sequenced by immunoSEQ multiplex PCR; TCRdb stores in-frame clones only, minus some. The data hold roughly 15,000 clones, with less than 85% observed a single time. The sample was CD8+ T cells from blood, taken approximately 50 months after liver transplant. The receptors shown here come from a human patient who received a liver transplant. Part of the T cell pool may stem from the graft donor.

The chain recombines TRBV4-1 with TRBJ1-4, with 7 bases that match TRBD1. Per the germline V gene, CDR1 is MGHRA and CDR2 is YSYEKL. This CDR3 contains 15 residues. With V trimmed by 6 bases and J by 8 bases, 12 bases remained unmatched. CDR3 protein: CASSGRGREGEKLFF. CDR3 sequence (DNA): TGCGCCAGCAGTGGGAGGGGGCGAGAGGGGGAAAAACTGTTTTTT.

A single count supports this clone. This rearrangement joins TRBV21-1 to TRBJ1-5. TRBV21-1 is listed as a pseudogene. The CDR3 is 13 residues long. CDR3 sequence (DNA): TGTGCCAGCAGCAAAGAACCGCATCAGCCCCAGCATTTT. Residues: CASSKEPHQPQHF.

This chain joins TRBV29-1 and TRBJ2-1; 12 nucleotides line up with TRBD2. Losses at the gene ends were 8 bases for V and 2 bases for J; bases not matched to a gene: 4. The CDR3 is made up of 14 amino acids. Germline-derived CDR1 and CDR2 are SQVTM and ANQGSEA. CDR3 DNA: TGCAGCATTCGACTAGCGGGGGCCTACAATGAGCAGTTCTTC. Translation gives CSIRLAGAYNEQFF.

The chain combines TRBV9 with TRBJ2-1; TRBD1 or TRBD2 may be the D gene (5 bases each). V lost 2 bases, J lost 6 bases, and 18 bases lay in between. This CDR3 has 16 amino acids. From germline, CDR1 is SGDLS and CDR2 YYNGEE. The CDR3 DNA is TGTGCCAGCAGCGTCTATTGGGGGAGAAGTTTCAATGAGCAGTTCTTC. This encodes CASSVYWGRSFNEQFF.

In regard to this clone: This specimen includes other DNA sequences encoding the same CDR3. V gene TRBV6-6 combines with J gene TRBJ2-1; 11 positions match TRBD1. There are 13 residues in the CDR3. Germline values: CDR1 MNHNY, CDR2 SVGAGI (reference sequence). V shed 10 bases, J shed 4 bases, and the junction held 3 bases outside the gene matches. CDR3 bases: TGTGCCACCGGGACAGGGGGGTACAATGAGCAGTTCTTC. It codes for CATGTGGYNEQFF.

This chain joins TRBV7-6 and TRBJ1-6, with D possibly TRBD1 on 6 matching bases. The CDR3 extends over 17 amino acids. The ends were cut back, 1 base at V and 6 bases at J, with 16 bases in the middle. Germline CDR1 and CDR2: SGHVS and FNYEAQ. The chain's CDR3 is CASSLDLSGTLNSPLHF. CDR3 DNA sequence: TGTGCCAGCAGCTTAGACCTCTCCGGGACACTTAATTCACCCCTCCACTTT.

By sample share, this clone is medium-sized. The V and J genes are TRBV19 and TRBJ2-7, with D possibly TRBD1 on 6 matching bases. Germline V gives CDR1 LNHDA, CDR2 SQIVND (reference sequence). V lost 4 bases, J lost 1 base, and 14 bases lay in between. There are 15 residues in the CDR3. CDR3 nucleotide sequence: TGTGCCAGTAGTACGACACAGGGTCCTTCCTACGAGCAGTACTTC. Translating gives CASSTTQGPSYEQYF.

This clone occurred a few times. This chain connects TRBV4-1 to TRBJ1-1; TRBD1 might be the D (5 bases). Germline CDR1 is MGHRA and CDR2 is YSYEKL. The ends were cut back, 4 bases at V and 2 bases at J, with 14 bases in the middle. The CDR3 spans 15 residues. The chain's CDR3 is CASSPSGTANTEAFF. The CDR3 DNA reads TGCGCCAGCAGCCCCAGCGGGACTGCAAACACTGAAGCTTTCTTT.

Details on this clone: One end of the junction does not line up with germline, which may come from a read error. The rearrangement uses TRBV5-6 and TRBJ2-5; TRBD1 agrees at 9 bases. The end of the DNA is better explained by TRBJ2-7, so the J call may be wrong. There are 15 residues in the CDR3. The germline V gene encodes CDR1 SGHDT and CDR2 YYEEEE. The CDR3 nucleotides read TGTGCCAGCAGTTTGGGACAGGGAAACCCCTACGAGCAGTACTTC. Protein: CASSLGQGNPYEQYF.

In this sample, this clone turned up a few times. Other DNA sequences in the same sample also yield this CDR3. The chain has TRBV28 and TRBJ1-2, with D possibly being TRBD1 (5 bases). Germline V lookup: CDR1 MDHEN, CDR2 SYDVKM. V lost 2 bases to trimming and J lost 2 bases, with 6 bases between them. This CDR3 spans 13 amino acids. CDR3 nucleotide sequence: TGTGCCAGCAGTTTACAGGGAAACTATGGCTACACCTTC. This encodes CASSLQGNYGYTF.

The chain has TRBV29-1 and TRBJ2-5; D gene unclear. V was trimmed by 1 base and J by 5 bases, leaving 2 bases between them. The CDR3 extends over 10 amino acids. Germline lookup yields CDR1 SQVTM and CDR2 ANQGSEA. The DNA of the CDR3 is TGCAGCGTTGAAGGGGAGACCCAGTACTTC. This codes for CSVEGETQYF.

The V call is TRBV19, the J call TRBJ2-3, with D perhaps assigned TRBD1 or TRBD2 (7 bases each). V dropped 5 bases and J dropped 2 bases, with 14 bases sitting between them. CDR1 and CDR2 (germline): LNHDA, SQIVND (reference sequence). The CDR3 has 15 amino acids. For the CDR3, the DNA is TGTGCCAGTAGTGGGGAGGGACAGCCCACAGATACGCAGTATTTT. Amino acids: CASSGEGQPTDTQYF.

The CDR3 is CASSLEGQSYYGYTF. DNA of the CDR3: TGTGCCAGCAGCTTGGAGGGACAGTCTTACTATGGCTACACCTTC. The chain combines TRBV5-5 with TRBJ1-2; 7 bases map to TRBD1. Unmatched junction bases numbered 5, after V lost 0 bases and J lost 3 bases. CDR3 size: 15 residues. CDR1 and CDR2 from the germline V gene are SGHKS and YYEKEE (reference sequence).

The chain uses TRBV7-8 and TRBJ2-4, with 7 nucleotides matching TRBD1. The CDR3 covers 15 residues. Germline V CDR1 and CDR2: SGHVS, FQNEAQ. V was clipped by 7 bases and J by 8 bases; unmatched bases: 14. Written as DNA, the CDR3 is TGTGCCAGCAAACCTTTGGACAGGCCGAGTGACATTCAGTACTTC. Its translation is CASKPLDRPSDIQYF.

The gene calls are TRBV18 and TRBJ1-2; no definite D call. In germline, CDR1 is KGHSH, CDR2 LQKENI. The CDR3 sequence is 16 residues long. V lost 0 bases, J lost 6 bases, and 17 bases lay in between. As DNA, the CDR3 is TGTGCCAGCTCACCACCAAGGGTTGGTCGGTACGATGGCTACACCTTC. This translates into CASSPPRVGRYDGYTF.

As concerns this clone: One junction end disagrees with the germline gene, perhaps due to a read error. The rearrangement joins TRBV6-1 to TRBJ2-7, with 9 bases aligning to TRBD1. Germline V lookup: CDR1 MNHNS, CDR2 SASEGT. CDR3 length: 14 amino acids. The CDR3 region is CATSDETGGYEQYF. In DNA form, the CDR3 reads TGTGCCACCAGTGACGAGACAGGGGGCTACGAGCAGTACTTC.

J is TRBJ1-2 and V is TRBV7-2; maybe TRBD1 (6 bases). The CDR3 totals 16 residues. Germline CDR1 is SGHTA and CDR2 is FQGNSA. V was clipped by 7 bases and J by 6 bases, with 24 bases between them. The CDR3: CASILLNNPGDHGYTF. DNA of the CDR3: TGTGCCAGCATCCTACTCAATAATCCAGGGGATCATGGCTACACCTTC.

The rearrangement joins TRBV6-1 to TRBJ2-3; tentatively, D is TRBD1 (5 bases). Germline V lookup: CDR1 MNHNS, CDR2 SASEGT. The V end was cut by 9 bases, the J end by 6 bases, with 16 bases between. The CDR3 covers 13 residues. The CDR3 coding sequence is TGTGCCAGTCCGTCGGAACCAGGGGATACGCAGTATTTT. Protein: CASPSEPGDTQYF.

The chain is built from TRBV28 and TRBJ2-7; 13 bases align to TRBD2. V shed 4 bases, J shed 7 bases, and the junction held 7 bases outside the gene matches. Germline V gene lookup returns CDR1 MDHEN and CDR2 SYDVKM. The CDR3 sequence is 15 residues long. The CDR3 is CASSSGLAGAIEQYF. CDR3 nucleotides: TGTGCCAGCAGTTCCGGACTAGCGGGAGCAATTGAGCAGTACTTC.

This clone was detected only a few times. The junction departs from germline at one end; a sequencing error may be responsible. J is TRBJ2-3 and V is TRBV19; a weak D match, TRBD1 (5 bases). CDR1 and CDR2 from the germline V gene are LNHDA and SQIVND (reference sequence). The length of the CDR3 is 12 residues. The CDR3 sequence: CASTQGTDTQYF. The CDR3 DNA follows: TGTGCCAGTACGCAGGGCACGGATACGCAGTATTTT. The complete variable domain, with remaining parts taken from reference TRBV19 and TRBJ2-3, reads DGGITQSPKYLFRKEGQNVTLSCEQNLNHDAMYWYRQDPGQGLRLIYYSQIVNDFQKGDIAEGYSVSREKKESFPLTVTSAQKNPTAFYLCASTQGTDTQYFGPGTRLTVL.

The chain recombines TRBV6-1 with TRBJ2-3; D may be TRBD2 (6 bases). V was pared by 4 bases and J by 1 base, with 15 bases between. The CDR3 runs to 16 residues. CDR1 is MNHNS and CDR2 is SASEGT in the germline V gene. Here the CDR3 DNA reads TGTGCCAGCAGTGGACAAGGCGGGGTCGGCACAGATACGCAGTATTTT. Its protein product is CASSGQGGVGTDTQYF.

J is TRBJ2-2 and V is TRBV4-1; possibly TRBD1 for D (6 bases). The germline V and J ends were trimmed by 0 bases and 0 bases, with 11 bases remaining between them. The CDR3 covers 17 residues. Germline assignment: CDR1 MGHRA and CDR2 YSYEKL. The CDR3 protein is CASSQDLRTANTGELFF. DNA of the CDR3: TGCGCCAGCAGCCAAGATTTAAGGACAGCGAACACCGGGGAGCTGTTTTTT.